This passage covers 23 T cell receptor beta chains from one sample sequenced in a study of blood T cell repertoires in COVID-19. The table came from immunoSEQ multiplex PCR; TCRdb's copy has only in-frame clones and leaves some out. Of about 42,000 clones detected, around nine tenths appear once; the ten largest clones hold 0.4%. The sample comprised peripheral blood. The source of these receptors is a human donor in a cohort sampled during active COVID-19.

J is TRBJ1-2 and V is TRBV6-5; maybe TRBD1 (6 bases). CDR3 size: 14 residues. CDR1 and CDR2 (germline): MNHEY, SVGAGI. The V end lost 7 bases, the J end lost 2 bases, and 14 bases lay between the germline ends. In DNA, the CDR3 is TGTGCCAGCACCCGGACAGCTACGAACTATGGCTACACCTTC. Translating it yields CASTRTATNYGYTF.

V and J are TRBV11-2 and TRBJ1-2; 8 positions match TRBD1. Germline V gene sequence: CDR1 SGHAT, CDR2 FQNNGV. CDR3 length: 17 residues. V was clipped by 2 bases and J by 6 bases; unmatched bases: 14. This CDR3 is CASSLSRWGQGADGYTF. The CDR3 nucleotides read TGTGCCAGCAGCTTATCTCGTTGGGGGCAGGGGGCTGATGGCTACACCTTC.

The chain joins TRBV19 to TRBJ1-6; D is possibly TRBD1 (5 bases). Germline CDR1 is LNHDA and CDR2 is SQIVND (reference sequence). CDR3 size: 18 residues. V dropped 6 bases and J dropped 7 bases, with 25 bases sitting between them. The CDR3 bases are TGTGCCAGTAGCCCCGACAGTTACCAAAGCAGTGCAAATTCACCCCTCCACTTT. Translation: CASSPDSYQSSANSPLHF.

This rearrangement joins TRBV18 to TRBJ1-2; a possible D gene is TRBD1 (5 bases). Germline loops: CDR1 KGHSH, CDR2 LQKENI. V lost 4 bases and J 6 bases, leaving 15 bases between the germline ends. The CDR3 is 14 amino acids. This CDR3 is CASSLQRDSNGYTF. The CDR3 coding sequence is TGTGCCAGCTCACTTCAGAGGGACTCGAATGGCTACACCTTC.

V is TRBV3-1 (or the pseudogene TRBV3-2) and J is TRBJ2-7, with D unclear. The germline V and J ends were trimmed by 0 bases and 0 bases, with 9 bases remaining between them. Germline lookup yields CDR1 LGHDT and CDR2 YNNKEL (reference sequence). This CDR3 is built from 15 residues. The CDR3 DNA follows: TGTGCCAGCAGCCAAGACGCCTCTAGCTCCTACGAGCAGTACTTC. Translating gives CASSQDASSSYEQYF.

This clone has only one observation. The chain employs TRBV28 and TRBJ1-1; unclear D gene. This CDR3 is built from 12 residues. Per germline, CDR1 MDHEN and CDR2 SYDVKM. Between the trimmed V and J ends, which lost 7 bases and 1 base, there was a span of 7 bases. CDR3 in amino acids: CASISGNTEAFF. The CDR3 coding sequence is TGTGCCAGCATTTCGGGGAACACTGAAGCTTTCTTT.

The V call is TRBV7-9, the J call TRBJ1-2; no clear D gene. This CDR3 is 15 amino acids long. V dropped 2 bases and J dropped 7 bases, with 17 bases sitting between them. Germline V gene lookup returns CDR1 SEHNR and CDR2 FQNEAQ (reference sequence). The CDR3 DNA is TGTGCCAGCAGCTTAAGCGACGGCCCCGGTCGTGGCTACACCTTC. Residues: CASSLSDGPGRGYTF.

The chain links TRBV5-1 to TRBJ2-5, with D maybe TRBD2 (6 bases). Trimming pared 5 bases from V and 4 bases from J, leaving 12 bases between. Germline-derived CDR1 and CDR2 are SGHRS and YFSETQ. There are 13 residues in the CDR3. In DNA form, the CDR3 reads TGCGCCAGCAGAGGAGGGGCCGGAGAGACCCAGTACTTC. This codes for CASRGGAGETQYF.

V usage is TRBV6-1 and J usage is TRBJ1-1, with D perhaps matching TRBD1 (6 bases). V was clipped by 0 bases and J by 1 base, with 12 bases between them. The germline V gene encodes CDR1 MNHNS and CDR2 SASEGT. The CDR3 runs 16 residues. The CDR3 sequence is CASSEAERGRNTEAFF. The DNA of the CDR3 is TGTGCCAGCAGTGAAGCGGAAAGGGGGAGGAACACTGAAGCTTTCTTT.

The chain employs TRBV7-6 and TRBJ1-2, with D perhaps matching TRBD1 (6 bases). V was pared by 1 base and J by 6 bases, with 15 bases between. The CDR3 is 15 residues long. Germline-derived CDR1 and CDR2 are SGHVS and FNYEAQ. The CDR3 loop reads CASSLGAGERNGYTF. Here the CDR3 DNA reads TGTGCCAGCAGCTTAGGGGCAGGGGAGAGGAATGGCTACACCTTC.

Only one count was recorded for this clone. This sequence joins TRBV5-4 and TRBJ1-6, with TRBD1 as a possible D gene (6 bases). The germline V and J ends were trimmed by 4 bases and 1 base, with 9 bases remaining between them. CDR1 is SGHNT, CDR2 YYREEE, per germline (reference sequence). CDR3 length: 15 amino acids. CDR3 in amino acids: CASSDGQSYNSPLHF. CDR3 nucleotide sequence: TGTGCCAGCAGCGACGGACAGTCCTATAATTCACCCCTCCACTTT. Full variable domain (rest looked up from reference TRBV5-4 and TRBJ1-6): ETGVTQSPTHLIKTRGQQVTLRCSSQSGHNTVSWYQQALGQGPQFIFQYYREEENGRGNFPPRFSGLQFPNYSSELNVNALELDDSALYLCASSDGQSYNSPLHFGNGTRLTVT.

V gene TRBV5-4 combines with J gene TRBJ1-1; tentative D call: TRBD1 (5 bases). CDR3 size: 12 residues. Germline V gene data show CDR1 as SGHNT and CDR2 as YYREEE (reference sequence). The V end was cut by 4 bases, the J end by 8 bases, with 12 bases between. The CDR3, as DNA: TGTGCCAGCAGCGGTCGGACACCCGAAGCTTTCTTT. This gives the protein CASSGRTPEAFF.

V usage is TRBV28 and J usage is TRBJ1-1; 8 bases match TRBD1. CDR1 and CDR2 (germline): MDHEN, SYDVKM. The trim removed 5 bases at V and 3 bases at J, leaving 5 bases unmatched. The CDR3 length is 14 residues. CDR3 nucleotides: TGTGCCAGCAGTCGGACAGGGAAGGACACTGAAGCTTTCTTT. Amino acids: CASSRTGKDTEAFF.

The chain couples TRBV6-4 to TRBJ1-5, with 7 bases that match TRBD1. The trim removed 10 bases at V and 0 bases at J, leaving 12 bases unmatched. The CDR3 loop spans 16 amino acids. Per germline, CDR1 MRHNA and CDR2 SNTAGT. Written as DNA, the CDR3 is TGTGCCAACCAGGACGCCGACAGGGATAGCAATCAGCCCCAGCATTTT. Translating gives CANQDADRDSNQPQHF.

This sequence joins TRBV5-1 and TRBJ1-1; unclear D gene. The CDR3 totals 14 residues. CDR1 is SGHRS, CDR2 YFSETQ, per germline. V was trimmed by 3 bases and J by 6 bases, leaving 15 bases between them. The CDR3 bases are TGCGCCAGCAGCTACATTCCCTTAACGTCTGAAGCTTTCTTT. It translates to CASSYIPLTSEAFF.

The V gene is TRBV5-1, the J gene TRBJ2-7, with 10 positions matching TRBD1. Germline V lookup: CDR1 SGHRS, CDR2 YFSETQ. V dropped 4 bases and J dropped 4; count of bases not matched to a gene: 2. The CDR3 is 13 amino acids. CDR3 in DNA: TGCGCCAGCAGCAGACAGGGGGCTTACGAGCAGTACTTC. Translating it yields CASSRQGAYEQYF.

This clone was counted a few times. CDR3 sequence: CASSPGQGVAGYTF. CDR3 DNA sequence: TGTGCCAGTAGTCCCGGACAGGGGGTCGCTGGCTACACCTTC. The V call is TRBV19, the J call TRBJ1-2; TRBD1 matches 10 bases. Losses at the gene ends were 5 bases for V and 7 bases for J; bases not matched to a gene: 7. CDR1 and CDR2 (germline): LNHDA, SQIVND (reference sequence). The CDR3 is made up of 14 amino acids.

This clone showed up just a few times. The chain is built from TRBV9 and TRBJ1-2, with 10 bases that match TRBD1. Losses at the gene ends were 0 bases for V and 6 bases for J; bases not matched to a gene: 8. Germline CDR1 SGDLS, CDR2 YYNGEE. The CDR3 consists of 16 residues. The DNA for the CDR3 is TGTGCCAGCAGCGTAGCTAGACAGGGGGCAAAGGATGGCTACACCTTC. Translation gives CASSVARQGAKDGYTF.

In this sample, this clone turned up once. The chain combines TRBV12-2 with TRBJ1-2; the DNA was not used to check the table's D call, TRBD1. TRBV12-2 is designated a pseudogene. The CDR3 has 11 amino acids. CDR3 protein: CASRFRIGYTF. DNA for the CDR3: TGTGCAAGTCGCTTCAGAATTGGCTACACCTTC.

This chain links TRBV9 with TRBJ2-7, with D uncertain. The germline CDR1 and CDR2 sequences are SGDLS and YYNGEE. Trimming removed 3 bases at V and 0 bases at J, with 19 bases between. There are 17 residues in the CDR3. CDR3 amino acids: CASSANPPGSSSYEQYF. CDR3 DNA: TGTGCCAGCAGCGCCAATCCCCCAGGAAGCAGCTCCTACGAGCAGTACTTC.

This clone was detected only once. This rearrangement joins TRBV7-2 to TRBJ1-2, with 7 bases aligning to TRBD1. This CDR3 spans 14 amino acids. Germline CDR1 SGHTA, CDR2 FQGNSA. V was clipped by 5 bases and J by 3 bases; unmatched bases: 6. The CDR3 DNA sequence: TGTGCCAGCAGCCAGGACAGGAAGGACTATGGCTACACCTTC. Translation: CASSQDRKDYGYTF.

This clone appeared a single time. J is TRBJ1-1 and V is TRBV19; no reliable D call. Trimming left V 7 bases short and J 1 base short, with 10 bases between. CDR3 length: 13 amino acids. From germline, CDR1 is LNHDA and CDR2 SQIVND (reference sequence). The CDR3 DNA follows: TGTGCCAGTACTGCGACAAGGAACACTGAAGCTTTCTTT. This sequence encodes CASTATRNTEAFF.

This clone has a single count. The rearrangement uses TRBV2 and TRBJ1-1; no clear D. The V and J ends lost 8 bases and 2 bases respectively, with 15 bases between them. The CDR3 runs to 14 residues. In germline, CDR1 is SNHLY, CDR2 FYNNEI. The CDR3 is CASRAPLKNTEAFF. CDR3 in DNA: TGTGCCAGCCGTGCCCCCCTAAAAAACACTGAAGCTTTCTTT. Full variable domain (rest looked up from reference TRBV2 and TRBJ1-1): EPEVTQTPSHQVTQMGQEVILRCVPISNHLYFYWYRQILGQKVEFLVSFYNNEISEKSEIFDDQFSVERPDGSNFTLKIRSTKLEDSAMYFCASRAPLKNTEAFFGQGTRLTVV.